One and the same sample provided the 32 T cell receptor beta chains below, sequenced in a study of cytomegalovirus exposure and HLA in healthy donors. PCR amplification relied on 60 Vbeta primers (plus 13 Jbeta primers). TCRdb's copy holds only in-frame clones and misses some; the assay was immunoSEQ multiplex PCR. Of 100,000 to 120,000 clones in the sample, roughly four fifths were seen once. Sequencing input: PBMCs. These receptors originate from a woman aged 25-40 years in good health and CMV-seronegative.

This clone was seen repeatedly, ten times or more. This chain joins TRBV25-1 and TRBJ2-3; D may be TRBD2 (6 bases). Trimming left V 7 bases short and J 3 bases short, with 23 bases between. Germline CDR1 and CDR2: MGHDK and SYGVNS. The CDR3 has 17 residues. The CDR3 sequence: CASTLAGPHSGTDTQYF. The DNA of the CDR3 is TGTGCCAGCACTCTCGCGGGACCCCACAGTGGTACAGATACGCAGTATTTT.

CDR3 bases: TGCGCCAGCAGCCAAGATATTGCCTACGAGCAGTACTTC. It is translated as CASSQDIAYEQYF. The chain is built from TRBV4-3 and TRBJ2-7; D not certain. Trimming cost V 0 bases and J 2 bases, with 5 bases left between them. This CDR3 contains 13 residues. Germline V CDR1 and CDR2: LGHNA, YSLEER.

J is TRBJ2-1 and V is TRBV29-1, with 9 positions matching TRBD1. The CDR3 has 17 amino acids. The germline V gene has CDR1 SQVTM and CDR2 ANQGSEA. V shed 2 bases and J 8 bases; nucleotides not matched to a gene: 16. The CDR3 DNA reads TGCAGCGTTGAATATTTTCTTACAGGGGGCAGGGGCTATGAGCAGTTCTTC. It is translated as CSVEYFLTGGRGYEQFF.

V and J are TRBV4-1 and TRBJ2-3, with D possibly matching TRBD1 (5 bases). Germline V gene lookup returns CDR1 MGHRA and CDR2 YSYEKL. V was trimmed by 1 base and J by 6 bases, leaving 11 bases between them. The CDR3 spans 14 residues. The CDR3 DNA reads as TGCGCCAGCAGCCAAGTGGTATCAGGGGATACGCAGTATTTT. As protein: CASSQVVSGDTQYF.

The V gene is TRBV5-1, the J gene TRBJ2-5; 8 nucleotides match TRBD2. Per germline, CDR1 SGHRS and CDR2 YFSETQ. V dropped 4 bases and J dropped 0; count of bases not matched to a gene: 8. This CDR3 is built from 16 residues. The CDR3 DNA follows: TGCGCCAGCAGCATCGGACTAGCCGATTACCAAGAGACCCAGTACTTC. It encodes CASSIGLADYQETQYF.

This chain uses TRBV6-6 with TRBJ1-2, with 9 positions matching TRBD1. Per germline, CDR1 MNHNY and CDR2 SVGAGI (reference sequence). This CDR3 comprises 13 residues. The V and J ends lost 11 bases and 5 bases, in that order; junction bases with no gene match: 9. The CDR3 DNA follows: TGTGCCGGAAGACAGGGGGTTGGATATGGCTACACCTTC. It specifies CAGRQGVGYGYTF.

The rearrangement uses TRBV4-3 and TRBJ2-1, with D hard to call. There are 13 residues in the CDR3. CDR1 is LGHNA and CDR2 is YSLEER in the germline V gene. Trimming removed 2 bases from V and 8 bases from J, with 10 bases in between. Here the CDR3 reads CASSQWLDDEQFF. The CDR3 nucleotides read TGCGCCAGCAGCCAATGGCTAGACGATGAGCAGTTCTTC.

The chain is built from TRBV4-1 and TRBJ2-2; 7 nucleotides line up with TRBD1. The CDR3 is 15 residues long. CDR1 and CDR2 from the germline V gene are MGHRA and YSYEKL. Germline trimming cut 4 bases from V and 1 base from J; bases unmatched to any gene: 3. The chain's CDR3 is CASSLWTGNTGELFF. CDR3 coding DNA: TGCGCCAGCAGCCTATGGACAGGGAACACCGGGGAGCTGTTTTTT.

This clone was counted only a few times. V usage is TRBV4-1 and J usage is TRBJ2-5; 8 nucleotides line up with TRBD1. Germline assignment: CDR1 MGHRA and CDR2 YSYEKL. V lost 2 bases to trimming and J lost 9 bases; unmatched junction nucleotides: 11. The CDR3 is 15 amino acids. CDR3 nucleotide sequence: TGCGCCAGCAGCCAATTTTGGGCAGGGGGCGCGGCCCAGTACTTC. Its protein is CASSQFWAGGAAQYF.

CDR3 nucleotide sequence: TGTGCCAGCAGCATGTGGACAGGGGGCAACTCTGGGGCCAACGTCCTGACTTTC. Its protein is CASSMWTGGNSGANVLTF. The chain has TRBV7-2 and TRBJ2-6; TRBD1 agrees at 11 bases. V was pared by 5 bases and J by 0 bases, with 6 bases of the junction left unmatched. CDR3 length: 18 amino acids. The V gene's germline CDR1 is SGHTA and CDR2 FQGNSA. Together with reference TRBV7-2 and TRBJ2-6, the CDR3 gives the full variable domain: GAGVSQSPSNKVTEKGKDVELRCDPISGHTALYWYRQSLGQGLEFLIYFQGNSAPDKSGLPSDRFSAERTGGSVSTLTIQRTQQEDSAVYLCASSMWTGGNSGANVLTFGAGSRLTVL.

The chain combines TRBV2 with TRBJ1-5; the D gene is possibly TRBD1 (5 bases). The CDR3 runs 15 residues. The germline gives CDR1 SNHLY, CDR2 FYNNEI. Trimming shortened V by 4 bases and J by 0 bases, and 10 bases separated the two germline ends. This CDR3 is CASSVQDLSNQPQHF. CDR3 bases: TGTGCCAGCAGTGTACAGGACCTTAGCAATCAGCCCCAGCATTTT.

CDR3 in amino acids: CASSEWEGEGNSPLHF. CDR3 nucleotides: TGTGCCAGCAGTGAATGGGAAGGTGAGGGAAATTCACCCCTCCACTTT. V gene TRBV6-1 combines with J gene TRBJ1-6; D is ambiguous. The length of the CDR3 is 16 residues. From germline, CDR1 is MNHNS and CDR2 SASEGT. V dropped 2 bases and J dropped 7 bases, with 15 bases sitting between them.

This clone was counted a few times. V and J are TRBV5-4 and TRBJ1-2; 7 positions agree with TRBD1. Per germline, CDR1 SGHNT and CDR2 YYREEE (reference sequence). V shed 8 bases, J shed 4 bases, and the junction held 11 bases outside the gene matches. The CDR3 sequence is 14 residues long. The CDR3 DNA reads as TGTGCCAGTCGCCGAGGAGGGGGCGGCTATGGCTACACCTTC. Amino acids: CASRRGGGGYGYTF.

CDR3 protein: CASSPRTGKANEKLFF. DNA of the CDR3: TGTGCCAGCAGCCCAAGGACAGGGAAGGCTAATGAAAAACTGTTTTTT. This chain connects TRBV13 to TRBJ1-4, with 8 bases lining up with TRBD1. Germline V CDR1 and CDR2: PRHDT, FYEKMQ (reference sequence). With V trimmed by 5 bases and J by 3 bases, 8 bases remained unmatched. The CDR3 extends over 16 amino acids.

This clone was found a few times. The chain is built from TRBV13 and TRBJ2-1; 7 nucleotides align to TRBD2. CDR3 length equals 20 residues. Germline V lookup: CDR1 PRHDT, CDR2 FYEKMQ (reference sequence). V was clipped by 1 base and J by 5 bases; unmatched bases: 20. In DNA, the CDR3 is TGTGCCAGCAGCTTAGTTTGGTCTAGTGCTGCGGCGGGAGCAAACAATGAGCAGTTCTTC. It is translated as CASSLVWSSAAAGANNEQFF.

This chain connects TRBV7-2 to TRBJ2-6; no clear D gene. Germline values: CDR1 SGHTA, CDR2 FQGNSA. Trimming cost V 1 base and J 2 bases, with 6 bases left between them. This CDR3 contains 15 residues. The CDR3: CASSLGGAGANVLTF. CDR3 DNA: TGTGCCAGCAGCTTAGGAGGTGCTGGGGCCAACGTCCTGACTTTC. Variable domain in full (rest from reference TRBV7-2 and TRBJ2-6): GAGVSQSPSNKVTEKGKDVELRCDPISGHTALYWYRQSLGQGLEFLIYFQGNSAPDKSGLPSDRFSAERTGGSVSTLTIQRTQQEDSAVYLCASSLGGAGANVLTFGAGSRLTVL.

This clone appeared once. The gene calls are TRBV28 and TRBJ1-5; no firm D call. Germline CDR1 and CDR2: MDHEN and SYDVKM. CDR3 size: 13 residues. V gave up 11 bases and J gave up 2 bases, with 13 bases separating them. CDR3 DNA sequence: TGTGCCGGAAGAGGTATGGGCAATCAGCCCCAGCATTTT. This translates into CAGRGMGNQPQHF.

This clone came up a few times. The gene calls are TRBV28 and TRBJ1-5, with D perhaps matching TRBD1 (5 bases). CDR1 is MDHEN, CDR2 SYDVKM, per germline. Trimming stripped 6 bases from V and 0 bases from J, with 12 bases between. The CDR3 contains 15 residues. The chain's CDR3 is CASSPRGYSNQPQHF. CDR3 in DNA: TGTGCCAGCAGCCCAAGGGGATATAGCAATCAGCCCCAGCATTTT.

This chain joins TRBV13 and TRBJ2-7; unclear D gene. V was pared by 4 bases and J by 4 bases, with 11 bases between. Germline CDR1 and CDR2: PRHDT and FYEKMQ (reference sequence). The CDR3 sequence is 13 residues long. The CDR3 is CASSSTNTYEQYF. CDR3 coding DNA: TGTGCCAGCAGCTCCACCAACACATACGAGCAGTACTTC.

This clone was picked up a small number of times. The chain carries TRBV9 and TRBJ2-5; TRBD2 agrees at 8 bases. CDR1 and CDR2 from the germline V gene are SGDLS and YYNGEE. With 1 base clipped from V and 5 bases from J, the junction kept 7 bases outside the gene matches. CDR3 length: 15 residues. CDR3 DNA sequence: TGTGCCAGCAGCGTAATCGGTAGCGGGGTTGAGACCCAGTACTTC. It translates to CASSVIGSGVETQYF.

V is TRBV6-1 and J is TRBJ2-7; D is uncertain. CDR3 length equals 12 residues. The germline V gene encodes CDR1 MNHNS and CDR2 SASEGT. V dropped 7 bases and J dropped 2 bases, with 9 bases sitting between them. The CDR3 sequence is CASTLHTYEQYF. The CDR3 DNA reads as TGTGCCAGCACCCTCCACACCTACGAGCAGTACTTC.

The V gene is TRBV28, the J gene TRBJ2-7; D possibly corresponds to TRBD2 (5 bases). The CDR3 has 12 residues. V was clipped by 7 bases and J by 7 bases, with 14 bases between them. CDR1 is MDHEN, CDR2 SYDVKM, per germline. CDR3 nucleotide sequence: TGTGCCAGCATCCTACCGCCGGGGGAGCAGTACTTC. Protein sequence: CASILPPGEQYF.

The genes are TRBV21-1 and TRBJ1-5; no DNA check was done on the table's D call, TRBD1. TRBV21-1 is tagged as a pseudogene. The CDR3 consists of 16 residues. The DNA for the CDR3 is TGTGCCAGCAGCAGCCGAACCCGGGACAAGAATCAGCCCCAGCATTTT. It codes for CASSSRTRDKNQPQHF.

The genes are TRBV11-2 and TRBJ2-7, with 7 bases matching TRBD2. This CDR3 contains 15 residues. Unmatched junction bases numbered 11, after V lost 6 bases and J lost 3 bases. The germline V gene has CDR1 SGHAT and CDR2 FQNNGV. This CDR3 reads CASSLTSQYDYEQYF. In DNA form, the CDR3 reads TGTGCCAGCAGTCTGACTAGCCAGTATGACTACGAGCAGTACTTC.

With respect to this clone: Other DNA sequences of this sample code for an identical CDR3. The V gene is TRBV7-9, the J gene TRBJ2-3; a weak D match, TRBD1 (5 bases). Germline values: CDR1 SEHNR, CDR2 FQNEAQ (reference sequence). This CDR3 has 13 amino acids. The germline V and J ends were trimmed by 0 bases and 6 bases, with 7 bases remaining between them. The CDR3 nucleotides are TGTGCCAGCAGCTTAGCAGGGGCCGATACGCAGTATTTT. Residues: CASSLAGADTQYF. The full variable domain, its missing parts supplied by reference TRBV7-9 and TRBJ2-3, is DTGVSQNPRHKITKRGQNVTFRCDPISEHNRLYWYRQTLGQGPEFLTYFQNEAQLEKSRLLSDRFSAERPKGSFSTLEIQRTEQGDSAMYLCASSLAGADTQYFGPGTRLTVL.

V is TRBV4-3 and J is TRBJ2-1, with 9 positions matching TRBD1. This CDR3 spans 16 amino acids. Germline assignment: CDR1 LGHNA and CDR2 YSLEER. V lost 0 bases and J lost 6; bases outside the gene matches: 6. The CDR3 DNA is TGCGCCAGCAGCCAAGATGCCGGACAGGGGTTCAATGAGCAGTTCTTC. Its protein is CASSQDAGQGFNEQFF.

The chain carries TRBV30 and TRBJ1-2; 8 nucleotides match TRBD1. V lost 8 bases, J lost 4 bases, and 6 bases stayed unmatched. The CDR3 is 12 amino acids. Germline CDR1 and CDR2: GTSNPN and SVGIG (reference sequence). CDR3 sequence: CARQGTGYGYTF. The CDR3 nucleotides read TGTGCCAGGCAGGGGACAGGCTATGGCTACACCTTC.

The table lists this clone with a count of one. This chain joins TRBV6-1 and TRBJ2-5; D is possibly TRBD1 (6 bases). V lost 4 bases and J lost 5, with 14 bases in between. Germline assignment: CDR1 MNHNS and CDR2 SASEGT. This CDR3 spans 14 amino acids. The CDR3 DNA is TGTGCCAGCAGTGCCGACAGGTTAGGGGAGACCCAGTACTTC. Protein sequence: CASSADRLGETQYF.

CDR3 amino acids: CAWPLADQITDTQYF. CDR3 nucleotide sequence: TGTGCCTGGCCCCTTGCGGATCAAATCACAGATACGCAGTATTTT. The chain couples TRBV30 to TRBJ2-3; D not resolved. V lost 5 bases to trimming and J lost 2 bases, with 17 bases between them. CDR1 GTSNPN and CDR2 SVGIG come from the germline V gene (reference sequence). The CDR3 is 15 amino acids.

J is TRBJ2-1 and V is TRBV6-5; D might be TRBD2 (5 bases). This CDR3 region has 13 residues. Between the trimmed V and J ends, which lost 8 bases and 4 bases, there was a span of 12 bases. Per the germline V gene, CDR1 is MNHEY and CDR2 is SVGAGI. Written as DNA, the CDR3 is TGTGCCAGCCGGGATTTCTTATACAATGAGCAGTTCTTC. This translates into CASRDFLYNEQFF.

This rearrangement joins TRBV4-1 to TRBJ2-7; TRBD2 might be the D (5 bases). V was shortened by 3 bases and J by 7 bases, with 16 bases between the two germline ends. Germline CDR1 and CDR2: MGHRA and YSYEKL. The CDR3 spans 14 residues. The CDR3 coding sequence is TGCGCCAGCAGCCACAACACCGCCTCGGGGGAGCAGTACTTC. The encoded protein is CASSHNTASGEQYF.

The chain employs TRBV5-1 and TRBJ1-6, with 10 bases lining up with TRBD1. The V and J ends lost 4 bases and 9 bases, in that order; junction bases with no gene match: 7. CDR1 SGHRS and CDR2 YFSETQ come from the germline V gene. This CDR3 has 15 residues. The DNA for the CDR3 is TGCGCCAGCAGCCCGACAGGGGGCGGGAGTTCACCCCTCCACTTT. Its translation is CASSPTGGGSSPLHF.